The 21 T cell receptor beta chains below all came from one sample that was sequenced in a study of blood T cell repertoires in COVID-19. The table came from immunoSEQ multiplex PCR; TCRdb's copy has only in-frame clones and leaves some out. The table has 70,000 to 90,000 clones, 70% to 80% seen once. The specimen sequenced was peripheral blood. The receptors were sampled from a human donor in a cohort sampled during active COVID-19.

The chain is built from TRBV28 and TRBJ2-2; D perhaps matches TRBD2 (5 bases). The CDR3 has 16 amino acids. Trimming removed 3 bases at V and 1 base at J, with 12 bases between. Germline assignment: CDR1 MDHEN and CDR2 SYDVKM. The CDR3: CASSFVGDWNTGELFF. CDR3 DNA sequence: TGTGCCAGCAGTTTTGTCGGGGATTGGAACACCGGGGAGCTGTTTTTT.

V usage is TRBV15 and J usage is TRBJ2-1; D not resolved. Trimming took off 1 base at V and 0 bases at J, with 10 bases between the two ends. Germline CDR1 reads LNHNV; CDR2 reads YYDKDF (reference sequence). The CDR3 has 16 amino acids. The CDR3 nucleotides read TGTGCCACCAGCAGAGGGCGGAAAAGCTCCTACAATGAGCAGTTCTTC. Its protein product is CATSRGRKSSYNEQFF.

The V and J genes are TRBV5-4 and TRBJ2-5; D is uncertain. The germline V and J ends were trimmed by 0 bases and 7 bases, with 7 bases remaining between them. Germline lookup yields CDR1 SGHNT and CDR2 YYREEE (reference sequence). The CDR3 runs 12 residues. In DNA, the CDR3 is TGTGCCAGCAGCTTGGCGGTTGGGACCCAGTACTTC. It specifies CASSLAVGTQYF. Complete variable domain (other parts from reference TRBV5-4 and TRBJ2-5): ETGVTQSPTHLIKTRGQQVTLRCSSQSGHNTVSWYQQALGQGPQFIFQYYREEENGRGNFPPRFSGLQFPNYSSELNVNALELDDSALYLCASSLAVGTQYFGPGTRLLVL.

In DNA form, the CDR3 reads TGCGCCAGCAGCCGGGAGGTACGGAATGAAAAACTGTTTTTT. It codes for CASSREVRNEKLFF. The chain uses TRBV4-3 and TRBJ1-4, with D unclear. The CDR3 is made up of 14 amino acids. Trimming removed 4 bases at V and 5 bases at J, with 11 bases between. The V gene's germline CDR1 is LGHNA and CDR2 YSLEER.

This rearrangement joins TRBV9 to TRBJ2-2; D call uncertain. This CDR3 comprises 14 residues. The V gene's germline CDR1 is SGDLS and CDR2 YYNGEE. The V end lost 0 bases, the J end lost 7 bases, and 10 bases lay between the germline ends. CDR3 residues: CASSVGPSGGELFF. In nucleotides, the CDR3 is TGTGCCAGCAGCGTAGGCCCCTCGGGCGGGGAGCTGTTTTTT. The whole variable domain, filled in from reference TRBV9 and TRBJ2-2, reads DSGVTQTPKHLITATGQRVTLRCSPRSGDLSVYWYQQSLDQGLQFLIQYYNGEERAKGNILERFSAQQFPDLHSELNLSSLELGDSALYFCASSVGPSGGELFFGEGSRLTVL.

This clone was detected once. The V call is TRBV12-3 or TRBV12-4, the J call TRBJ2-3; D not resolved. This CDR3 comprises 13 residues. The V gene lost 6 bases and the J gene lost 0 bases, with 7 bases spanning the gap. Here the CDR3 reads CASRQVSTDTQYF. The CDR3 nucleotides are TGTGCCAGCAGGCAGGTTAGCACAGATACGCAGTATTTT.

Regarding this clone: At the DNA level, this CDR3 is encoded by other sequences in the same sample as well. V usage is TRBV7-9 and J usage is TRBJ2-7; TRBD2 is a possible D gene (6 bases). The germline V and J ends were trimmed by 0 bases and 1 base, with 7 bases remaining between them. The CDR3 length is 14 residues. From germline, CDR1 is SEHNR and CDR2 FQNEAQ (reference sequence). CDR3 coding DNA: TGTGCCAGCAGCTTAGCGGGGGGATCCTACGAGCAGTACTTC. Protein: CASSLAGGSYEQYF.

This chain links TRBV7-8 with TRBJ2-2, with 9 positions matching TRBD1. V shed 5 bases, J shed 6 bases, and the junction held 13 bases outside the gene matches. The length of the CDR3 is 17 residues. The germline V gene encodes CDR1 SGHVS and CDR2 FQNEAQ. DNA of the CDR3: TGTGCCAGCAGCCGACCCGGGACAGGGTATTTGTCCGGGGAGCTGTTTTTT. It specifies CASSRPGTGYLSGELFF.

This chain joins TRBV5-1 and TRBJ1-4, with D possibly matching TRBD1 (6 bases). Per germline, CDR1 SGHRS and CDR2 YFSETQ. The CDR3 is made up of 15 amino acids. V was pared by 1 base and J by 3 bases, with 10 bases between. This chain's CDR3 is CASSLPQGANEKLFF. CDR3 coding DNA: TGCGCCAGCAGCTTGCCACAGGGCGCTAATGAAAAACTGTTTTTT.

This clone has only a few counts. The chain joins TRBV2 to TRBJ2-3, with TRBD2 as a possible D gene (6 bases). This CDR3 region has 14 residues. V shed 7 bases and J shed 1 base, with 12 bases lying between them. Germline CDR1 is SNHLY and CDR2 is FYNNEI. The CDR3 DNA sequence: TGTGCCAGCACCCGGGAGTGGGGCACAGATACGCAGTATTTT. Protein product: CASTREWGTDTQYF.

The genes are TRBV5-1 and TRBJ2-7, with D perhaps matching TRBD1 (5 bases). The CDR3 extends over 14 amino acids. With 0 bases removed from V and 7 bases from J, the gap between germline ends came to 14 bases. Per the germline V gene, CDR1 is SGHRS and CDR2 is YFSETQ. CDR3 sequence (DNA): TGCGCCAGCAGCTTGGTTCAGGGTATGGTGGAGCAGTACTTC. It is translated as CASSLVQGMVEQYF.

This clone was counted between two and nine times. The V gene is TRBV4-1, the J gene TRBJ2-3; D is possibly TRBD1 (5 bases). Germline values: CDR1 MGHRA, CDR2 YSYEKL. The CDR3 runs to 15 residues. The V gene lost 2 bases and the J gene lost 2 bases, with 11 bases spanning the gap. CDR3 DNA: TGCGCCAGCAGCCAATCTGACAGAAACACAGATACGCAGTATTTT. This translates into CASSQSDRNTDTQYF.

This chain connects TRBV5-6 to TRBJ2-3; D possibly corresponds to TRBD2 (5 bases). This CDR3 spans 15 amino acids. V lost 1 base to trimming and J lost 2 bases, with 11 bases between them. From germline, CDR1 is SGHDT and CDR2 YYEEEE. The CDR3 bases are TGTGCCAGCAGCTTGCCAGCGGATTTCACAGATACGCAGTATTTT. Translated, it gives CASSLPADFTDTQYF.

The chain couples TRBV25-1 to TRBJ1-5; D uncertain. Germline-derived CDR1 and CDR2 are MGHDK and SYGVNS. The CDR3 is 12 residues long. Trimming shortened V by 4 bases and J by 6 bases, and 7 bases separated the two germline ends. CDR3 sequence reads: CASSGDFQPQHF. The DNA of the CDR3 is TGTGCCAGCAGTGGAGATTTTCAGCCCCAGCATTTT.

In this sample, this clone turned up a few times. The chain carries TRBV6-5 and TRBJ2-7; 10 nucleotides match TRBD2. The V gene's germline CDR1 is MNHEY and CDR2 SVGAGI. There are 16 residues in the CDR3. V was pared by 2 bases and J by 1 base, with 5 bases of the junction left unmatched. CDR3 sequence: CASSYNAAGGSYEQYF. Here the CDR3 DNA reads TGTGCCAGCAGTTACAACGCAGCGGGAGGGTCCTACGAGCAGTACTTC.

The genes are TRBV4-3 and TRBJ2-7; D remains ambiguous. Trimming took off 0 bases at V and 0 bases at J, with 9 bases between the two ends. Germline V lookup: CDR1 LGHNA, CDR2 YSLEER. This CDR3 has 15 residues. The CDR3 loop is CASSQEMRSSYEQYF. For the CDR3, the DNA is TGCGCCAGCAGCCAAGAAATGAGGAGCTCCTACGAGCAGTACTTC.

The chain carries TRBV30 and TRBJ2-2; TRBD2 matches at 12 bases. After removal of 2 bases from V and 7 bases from J, the junction contained 8 bases not matched to a gene. The CDR3 loop spans 16 amino acids. CDR1 is GTSNPN, CDR2 SVGIG, per germline (reference sequence). The CDR3 sequence: CAWSRLAGEISGELFF. CDR3 DNA sequence: TGTGCCTGGAGTCGACTAGCGGGAGAGATTAGCGGGGAGCTGTTTTTT.

Concerning this clone itself: Other DNA sequences in this specimen translate into the identical CDR3. J is TRBJ2-1 and V is TRBV24-1, with 8 nucleotides matching TRBD1. Germline V gene data show CDR1 as KGHDR and CDR2 as SFDVKD. V gave up 3 bases and J gave up 5 bases; unmatched junction bases: 5. The CDR3 extends over 15 amino acids. The CDR3 sequence is CATSDPGTGNNEQFF. CDR3 nucleotide sequence: TGTGCCACCAGTGATCCCGGGACAGGCAACAATGAGCAGTTCTTC.

The genes are TRBV7-3 and TRBJ2-3, with D possibly matching TRBD2 (6 bases). The CDR3 consists of 13 residues. Germline V gene data show CDR1 as SGHTA and CDR2 as FQGTGA. V lost 5 bases and J 4 bases, leaving 10 bases between the germline ends. The CDR3 region is CASSTTSSDTQYF. The CDR3 coding sequence is TGTGCCAGCAGCACGACTAGTTCAGATACGCAGTATTTT.

This chain uses TRBV6-4 with TRBJ2-3; D perhaps matches TRBD2 (5 bases). With 0 bases removed from V and 2 bases from J, the gap between germline ends came to 9 bases. This CDR3 is built from 15 residues. The germline gives CDR1 MRHNA, CDR2 SNTAGT. Written as DNA, the CDR3 is TGTGCCAGCAGTGACTCAGGACTTGCCACAGATACGCAGTATTTT. Its translation: CASSDSGLATDTQYF.

The chain joins TRBV5-6 to TRBJ2-4; 9 bases line up with TRBD1. Germline CDR1 reads SGHDT; CDR2 reads YYEEEE. Germline trimming cut 0 bases from V and 6 bases from J; bases unmatched to any gene: 4. This CDR3 has 15 amino acids. This chain's CDR3 is CASSLGTGEGNIQYF. CDR3 nucleotides: TGTGCCAGCAGCTTGGGGACAGGGGAGGGAAACATTCAGTACTTC.